This T cell receptor beta chain emerged from a study of neurological immune-mediated disorders. This clonotype has ten or more counts. Antigen specificity is unknown. TCRdb analysed the 5' RACE reads with MiXCR anew, one entry per CDR3 protein. Of 45,000 to 70,000 distinct CDR3 sequences listed, roughly 4.4% were seen once; the top ten hold 2.5% to 3%. Germline V gives CDR1 SGHRS, CDR2 YFSETQ. J was trimmed by 5 bases and V by 5 bases; bases with no gene match: 5. This CDR3 comprises 14 residues. Whole-study results and caveats: Among 34 multiple sclerosis patients, phylogenetic grouping put the repertoires of 18 into a single related-CDR3 cluster, a possible signature.

Sequencing was carried out using PBMCs. This chain connects TRBV5-1 to TRBJ2-7; 12 bases align to TRBD2. The receptor was derived from a man between 50 and 59 years old with multiple sclerosis. In DNA form, the CDR3 reads TGCGCCAGCAGTTATGGACTAGCGGGAAACGAGCAGTACTTC. This codes for CASSYGLAGNEQYF.